The next 16 T cell receptor beta chains were all read from a single sample in a study of blood T cells in healthy people across ages. Through a sample-barcoded 5' primer and a J-beta primer mix, a second PCR was run for roughly 6 to 11 cycles. TCRdb re-called the 5' RACE reads with MiXCR, one entry per CDR3 protein. Altogether 700,000 to 1,000,000 distinct CDR3 sequences are present, around 43% being singletons, with the ten largest covering roughly a fifth. Sequencing input: blood. The receptor set was obtained from a man in his 60s in good health.

The genes are TRBV6-6 and TRBJ2-3, with D perhaps matching TRBD1 or TRBD2 (5 bases each). This CDR3 contains 14 residues. Trimming shortened V by 2 bases and J by 3 bases, and 9 bases separated the two germline ends. Germline-derived CDR1 and CDR2 are MNHNY and SVGAGI (reference sequence). CDR3 sequence (DNA): TGTGCCAGCAGTTACCGGGACGAAACAGATACGCAGTATTTT. This encodes CASSYRDETDTQYF.

This clonotype was counted between two and nine times. The CDR3 loop is CSARHTNYGYTF. Written as DNA, the CDR3 is TGCAGTGCTAGGCACACTAACTATGGCTACACCTTC. V usage is TRBV20-1 and J usage is TRBJ1-2; D not resolved. Trimming shortened V by 3 bases and J by 0 bases, and 5 bases separated the two germline ends. The CDR3 is 12 residues long. The germline V gene has CDR1 DFQATT and CDR2 SNEGSKA (reference sequence).

The rearrangement links TRBV14 to TRBJ2-3, with no clear D. Trimming cost V 2 bases and J 6 bases, with 12 bases left between them. In germline, CDR1 is SGHDN, CDR2 FVKESK. This CDR3 spans 14 amino acids. CDR3: CASSQQISSDTQYF. In DNA, the CDR3 is TGTGCCAGCAGCCAACAGATTTCCTCGGATACGCAGTATTTT.

This clonotype has a count of ten or more. The V call is TRBV12-3 or TRBV12-4, the J call TRBJ2-7; 7 bases are a match to TRBD2. This CDR3 has 16 residues. After removal of 5 bases from V and 0 bases from J, the junction contained 10 bases not matched to a gene. The CDR3 reads CASSGGVRKSSYEQYF. In DNA, the CDR3 is TGTGCCAGCAGTGGGGGGGTCAGAAAAAGCTCCTACGAGCAGTACTTC.

The rearrangement links TRBV6-1 to TRBJ1-6, with TRBD1 matching 9 bases. Trimming at V came to 3 bases and at J to 10 bases, leaving 7 bases not matched to a gene. The CDR3 has 15 amino acids. Looked up from germline, CDR1 is MNHNS and CDR2 is SASEGT. The CDR3 DNA is TGTGCCAGCAGTGAGTCGGACAGGGGTATCTCACCCCTCCACTTT. This codes for CASSESDRGISPLHF.

The chain employs TRBV7-2 and TRBJ1-2; weak D call: TRBD1 (5 bases). CDR1 and CDR2 from the germline V gene are SGHTA and FQGNSA. The CDR3 consists of 15 residues. Trimming removed 5 bases from V and 8 bases from J, with 21 bases in between. The CDR3 protein is CASSPRVGRPEGYTF. CDR3 in DNA: TGTGCCAGCAGCCCGAGGGTGGGGCGCCCGGAGGGCTACACCTTC. Complete variable domain (other parts from reference TRBV7-2 and TRBJ1-2): GAGVSQSPSNKVTEKGKDVELRCDPISGHTALYWYRQSLGQGLEFLIYFQGNSAPDKSGLPSDRFSAERTGGSVSTLTIQRTQQEDSAVYLCASSPRVGRPEGYTFGSGTRLTVV.

In the case of this clonotype: At one end the junction does not follow the germline gene, possibly because of a read error. The rearrangement uses TRBV11-1 and TRBJ1-2, with unresolved D. Germline CDR1 reads SGHAT; CDR2 reads FQDESV (reference sequence). The CDR3 is made up of 14 amino acids. CDR3 DNA sequence: TGTGCCAGCAGCCCCCGAGCGGCAGGCATCGGCTACATCTTC. Its protein is CASSPRAAGIGYIF.

The chain carries TRBV25-1 and TRBJ2-7; TRBD2 might be the D (6 bases). This CDR3 has 14 amino acids. The V end lost 2 bases, the J end lost 7 bases, and 15 bases lay between the germline ends. The germline CDR1 and CDR2 sequences are MGHDK and SYGVNS. The chain's CDR3 is CASSEVGGYKEQYF. The CDR3 nucleotides are TGTGCCAGCAGTGAAGTTGGAGGGTACAAGGAGCAGTACTTC.

The table lists this clonotype with many counts. The chain uses TRBV20-1 and TRBJ2-7; 10 bases are shared with TRBD1. The germline CDR1 and CDR2 sequences are DFQATT and SNEGSKA (reference sequence). The trim removed 5 bases at V and 2 bases at J, leaving 21 bases unmatched. The CDR3 is 19 residues long. The CDR3 region is CSAPFRDRGLNSGPYEQYF. CDR3 nucleotides: TGCAGTGCTCCGTTCCGGGACAGGGGTTTAAATAGTGGACCCTACGAGCAGTACTTC.

This clonotype was observed a single time. The chain links TRBV5-1 to TRBJ1-6, with 9 nucleotides matching TRBD1. Per germline, CDR1 SGHRS and CDR2 YFSETQ. With V trimmed by 4 bases and J by 7 bases, 6 bases remained unmatched. This CDR3 is built from 15 residues. CDR3 protein: CASSQWTGVNSPLHF. In nucleotides, the CDR3 is TGCGCCAGCAGCCAATGGACAGGGGTCAATTCACCCCTCCACTTT.

Many counts were recorded for this clonotype. This sequence joins TRBV29-1 and TRBJ2-3; perhaps TRBD1 as D (5 bases). Per germline, CDR1 SQVTM and CDR2 ANQGSEA. Trimming removed 6 bases at V and 6 bases at J, with 16 bases between. CDR3 length: 13 amino acids. The CDR3 DNA is TGCAGCGTCCCTCAGAAGGGGTTGGATACGCAGTATTTT. This codes for CSVPQKGLDTQYF.

The J gene is TRBJ2-5, the V gene TRBV4-3; unclear D gene. The DNA matches TRBJ2-7 better at its end, which makes the J call doubtful. The CDR3 loop spans 13 amino acids. From germline, CDR1 is LGHNA and CDR2 YSLEER. The CDR3 spells CASSQDIPYEQYF. DNA for the CDR3: TGCGCCAGCAGCCAAGATATACCCTACGAGCAGTACTTC.

This chain links TRBV5-6 with TRBJ2-3; maybe TRBD2 (5 bases). CDR3 size: 16 residues. Germline CDR1 reads SGHDT; CDR2 reads YYEEEE. V was shortened by 0 bases and J by 4 bases, with 15 bases between the two germline ends. CDR3 sequence: CASSLDFRTSSDTQYF. The CDR3 nucleotides read TGTGCCAGCAGCTTGGATTTTAGGACTTCCTCAGATACGCAGTATTTT.

The gene calls are TRBV5-1 and TRBJ1-4; D ambiguous. Trimming took 0 bases from V and 8 from J, leaving 11 bases between them. The CDR3 contains 14 residues. CDR1 is SGHRS and CDR2 is YFSETQ in the germline V gene. The chain's CDR3 is CASSLGGAEEKLFF. The CDR3 nucleotides are TGCGCCAGCAGCTTGGGCGGAGCCGAGGAAAAACTGTTTTTT.

The chain is built from TRBV12-3 or TRBV12-4 and TRBJ1-4, with a possible D match to TRBD1 (5 bases). The CDR3 loop spans 14 amino acids. V lost 8 bases and J lost 9, with 19 bases in between. DNA of the CDR3: TGTGCCAGCGGCCGGGACGGCCAGGGTAAAAAACTGTTTTTT. Amino acid sequence: CASGRDGQGKKLFF.

This clonotype was counted only a few times. V is TRBV6-5 and J is TRBJ2-1; 8 nucleotides match TRBD1. Per the germline V gene, CDR1 is MNHEY and CDR2 is SVGAGI. This CDR3 has 18 amino acids. V dropped 2 bases and J dropped 6; count of bases not matched to a gene: 15. The DNA for the CDR3 is TGTGCCAGCAGTTACCTTACTCCGAGACAGGGGAGAGCCAATGAGCAGTTCTTC. The encoded protein is CASSYLTPRQGRANEQFF.